Following are 26 T cell receptor beta chains from one sample sequenced in a study of siplizumab effects on memory and regulatory T cells. Assay: immunoSEQ multiplex PCR; the TCRdb copy retains only in-frame clones and omits some. Here the sample spans over 65,000 clones, 85% to 95% being singletons. Specimen: CD8+ T cells sorted from blood. These receptors originate from a human donor in good health.

This sequence joins TRBV5-5 and TRBJ2-5; D is possibly TRBD1 (6 bases). V shed 4 bases and J shed 5 bases, with 9 bases lying between them. The CDR3 is 12 residues long. CDR1 is SGHKS, CDR2 YYEKEE, per germline (reference sequence). CDR3: CASSEGEETQYF. CDR3 coding DNA: TGTGCCAGCAGCGAGGGGGAGGAGACCCAGTACTTC.

The chain is built from TRBV28 and TRBJ2-3; no clear D. V was shortened by 8 bases and J by 6 bases, with 9 bases between the two germline ends. Germline V gene sequence: CDR1 MDHEN, CDR2 SYDVKM. This CDR3 contains 11 residues. The DNA of the CDR3 is TGTGCCAGCTCAAACTCGGATACGCAGTATTTT. It translates to CASSNSDTQYF.

This chain uses TRBV27 with TRBJ2-2, with 10 bases that match TRBD2. Germline values: CDR1 MNHEY, CDR2 SMNVEV (reference sequence). The ends lost 1 base at V and 10 bases at J; junction bases unmatched: 15. The CDR3 covers 18 residues. The CDR3 nucleotides read TGTGCCAGCAGTTTATTTAGTGGGCTAGCGGGGGCGTCAACGGAGCTGTTTTTT. It translates to CASSLFSGLAGASTELFF.

The chain carries TRBV7-9 and TRBJ1-1, with 7 positions matching TRBD1. J gave up 1 base and V 4 bases, and 15 bases lay outside the gene matches. CDR3 length: 18 residues. In germline, CDR1 is SEHNR, CDR2 FQNEAQ (reference sequence). CDR3 bases: TGTGCCAGCAGCTGGCAACTCCGGGACAGCGTTCGGAACACTGAAGCTTTCTTT. Its protein product is CASSWQLRDSVRNTEAFF.

This clone was picked up one time. This rearrangement joins TRBV6-5 to TRBJ2-1, with 10 bases lining up with TRBD2. J lost 4 bases, V lost 5 bases, and 5 bases had no gene match. The CDR3 extends over 15 amino acids. Germline assignment: CDR1 MNHEY and CDR2 SVGAGI. CDR3 sequence: CASSKLAGEYNEQFF. The CDR3 bases are TGTGCCAGCAGTAAGCTAGCGGGGGAGTACAATGAGCAGTTCTTC.

This chain connects TRBV30 to TRBJ2-2, with D hard to call. The CDR3 has 14 residues. V shed 5 bases and J shed 7 bases, with 17 bases lying between them. Germline V CDR1 and CDR2: GTSNPN, SVGIG (reference sequence). Here the CDR3 reads CAWGSGPKDGELFF. The CDR3 nucleotides are TGTGCCTGGGGATCGGGCCCCAAGGACGGGGAGCTGTTTTTT.

The chain has TRBV4-2 and TRBJ2-3; 14 bases line up with TRBD2. This CDR3 is built from 16 residues. V was pared by 4 bases and J by 7 bases, with 7 bases of the junction left unmatched. Germline V gene sequence: CDR1 LGHNA, CDR2 YNFKEQ. Here the CDR3 reads CASSPETSGGGNTQYF. CDR3 bases: TGTGCCAGCAGCCCAGAGACTAGCGGGGGGGGGAATACGCAGTATTTT.

This chain connects TRBV29-1 to TRBJ2-1; D perhaps matches TRBD2 (6 bases). The germline V gene encodes CDR1 SQVTM and CDR2 ANQGSEA. Trimming pared 0 bases from V and 2 bases from J, leaving 11 bases between. This CDR3 is 15 amino acids long. The CDR3 region is CSVEEGGATYNEQFF. The DNA for the CDR3 is TGCAGCGTTGAAGAAGGAGGGGCCACCTACAATGAGCAGTTCTTC.

The rearrangement joins TRBV6-5 to TRBJ2-5; no clear D gene. Deletions cut 1 base from V and 5 bases from J, with 11 bases between. The CDR3 is 14 residues long. CDR1 MNHEY and CDR2 SVGAGI come from the germline V gene. CDR3 amino acids: CASSYFLGSETQYF. CDR3 in DNA: TGTGCCAGCAGTTACTTTCTGGGTTCTGAGACCCAGTACTTC.

The DNA of the CDR3 is TGTGCCAGCAGCTTCTGGGATACTGAAGCTTTCTTT. Protein: CASSFWDTEAFF. The chain employs TRBV7-2 and TRBJ1-1; no clear D gene. Germline CDR1 is SGHTA and CDR2 is FQGNSA. The CDR3 totals 12 residues. The V gene lost 3 bases and the J gene lost 5 bases, with 7 bases spanning the gap.

The V and J genes are TRBV19 and TRBJ2-1; a possible D gene is TRBD2 (5 bases). Trimming removed 3 bases from V and 5 bases from J, with 14 bases in between. The CDR3 totals 15 residues. In germline, CDR1 is LNHDA, CDR2 SQIVND (reference sequence). The CDR3 is CASSIGEYGHNEQFF. DNA of the CDR3: TGTGCCAGTAGTATCGGGGAATACGGCCACAATGAGCAGTTCTTC.

The chain's CDR3 is CASSLDRYQETQYF. The CDR3 DNA is TGCGCCAGCAGCTTGGATAGATACCAAGAGACCCAGTACTTC. The rearrangement joins TRBV5-1 to TRBJ2-5; D uncertain. Germline assignment: CDR1 SGHRS and CDR2 YFSETQ. V was pared by 0 bases and J by 0 bases, with 6 bases between. The CDR3 loop spans 14 amino acids.

The rearrangement links TRBV21-1 to TRBJ2-5; the DNA was not used to check the table's D call, TRBD1. TRBV21-1 is a pseudogene locus. The CDR3 sequence is 14 residues long. The CDR3 DNA reads TGTGCCAGCAGCTCTGAGGGGAGGACAGGGACCCAGTACTTC. The encoded protein is CASSSEGRTGTQYF.

The gene calls are TRBV2 and TRBJ1-2, with 8 bases fitting TRBD1. This CDR3 is built from 15 residues. Germline CDR1 and CDR2: SNHLY and FYNNEI. Trimming at V came to 5 bases and at J to 4 bases, leaving 9 bases not matched to a gene. The DNA for the CDR3 is TGTGCCAGCAGTAGCCAACCGCAGGGGGCCTATGGCTACACCTTC. Protein: CASSSQPQGAYGYTF.

This clone has more than one count but fewer than ten. The DNA for the CDR3 is TGCGCCAGCAGTGAGGGGGACACCATATATTTT. This gives the protein CASSEGDTIYF. The genes are TRBV10-2 and TRBJ1-3, with D hard to call. The V end lost 2 bases, the J end lost 8 bases, and 4 bases lay between the germline ends. Germline V CDR1 and CDR2: WSHSY, SAAADI. CDR3 length equals 11 residues.

The V call is TRBV7-9, the J call TRBJ2-3; no definite D call. V lost 10 bases and J 2 bases, leaving 7 bases between the germline ends. Germline lookup yields CDR1 SEHNR and CDR2 FQNEAQ (reference sequence). The CDR3 totals 11 residues. The CDR3 DNA is TGTGCCACGAGCCCCACAGATACGCAGTATTTT. This translates into CATSPTDTQYF.

This chain uses TRBV13 with TRBJ1-1; D remains unclear. The CDR3 loop spans 14 amino acids. Germline V CDR1 and CDR2: PRHDT, FYEKMQ (reference sequence). Trimming shortened V by 5 bases and J by 0 bases, and 10 bases separated the two germline ends. The CDR3 nucleotides are TGTGCCAGCAGCGCCGCAAGTTTGAACACTGAAGCTTTCTTT. Protein sequence: CASSAASLNTEAFF.

The chain recombines TRBV28 with TRBJ2-7; 12 bases are a match to TRBD2. The CDR3 contains 16 residues. V lost 10 bases to trimming and J lost 2 bases; unmatched junction nucleotides: 12. Germline loops: CDR1 MDHEN, CDR2 SYDVKM. The CDR3 DNA follows: TGTGCCACCGCAGACCCTACTAGCGGGGGGCCCTACGAGCAGTACTTC. Protein sequence: CATADPTSGGPYEQYF.

The rearrangement links TRBV7-2 to TRBJ2-5; no firm D call. The germline V gene has CDR1 SGHTA and CDR2 FQGNSA. CDR3 length: 14 residues. Deletions cut 4 bases from V and 2 bases from J, with 11 bases between. The CDR3 region is CASSSTTVQETQYF. The CDR3 nucleotides read TGTGCCAGCAGCTCGACGACTGTACAAGAGACCCAGTACTTC.

V gene TRBV29-1 combines with J gene TRBJ2-7, with D maybe TRBD2 (6 bases). This CDR3 has 13 amino acids. Germline CDR1 and CDR2: SQVTM and ANQGSEA. Between the trimmed V and J ends, which lost 6 bases and 5 bases, there was a span of 17 bases. CDR3 DNA sequence: TGCAGCGTCCTCGACGGGGGTCACCACGAGCAGTACTTC. Translated, it gives CSVLDGGHHEQYF.

The rearrangement joins TRBV29-1 to TRBJ1-1, with D unclear. The V gene lost 7 bases and the J gene lost 0 bases, with 3 bases spanning the gap. CDR1 is SQVTM, CDR2 ANQGSEA, per germline. The CDR3 spans 10 residues. The CDR3 nucleotides read TGCAGCGGGCTGAACACTGAAGCTTTCTTT. Protein sequence: CSGLNTEAFF.

The chain carries TRBV5-4 and TRBJ2-1, with D hard to call. This CDR3 has 15 residues. Germline V gene data show CDR1 as SGHNT and CDR2 as YYREEE (reference sequence). Trimming removed 0 bases from V and 0 bases from J, with 7 bases in between. This chain's CDR3 is CASSLEVSSYNEQFF. The CDR3 coding sequence is TGTGCCAGCAGCTTGGAAGTGAGCTCCTACAATGAGCAGTTCTTC.

The V call is TRBV14, the J call TRBJ1-3; the D is unclear. Trimming took 2 bases from V and 1 from J, leaving 9 bases between them. This CDR3 comprises 15 residues. Germline V gene lookup returns CDR1 SGHDN and CDR2 FVKESK. In DNA, the CDR3 is TGTGCCAGCAGCCAACAAACGAGGTCTGGAAACACCATATATTTT. It specifies CASSQQTRSGNTIYF.

V is TRBV27 and J is TRBJ2-7; D gene ambiguous. This CDR3 spans 14 amino acids. CDR1 is MNHEY, CDR2 SMNVEV, per germline (reference sequence). Trimming left V 2 bases short and J 5 bases short, with 13 bases between. The CDR3 DNA sequence: TGTGCCAGCAGTTTAGCCTTTACGAAGAACGAGCAGTACTTC. Translating gives CASSLAFTKNEQYF.

The chain has TRBV20-1 and TRBJ2-7; the D gene is possibly TRBD1 (6 bases). The length of the CDR3 is 11 residues. Deletions cut 6 bases from V and 0 bases from J, with 6 bases between. Germline V gene lookup returns CDR1 DFQATT and CDR2 SNEGSKA (reference sequence). CDR3 amino acids: CSAGHSYEQYF. CDR3 nucleotides: TGCAGTGCGGGACACTCCTACGAGCAGTACTTC.

The gene calls are TRBV6-1 and TRBJ2-1; TRBD2 might be the D (5 bases). The CDR3 totals 14 residues. CDR1 is MNHNS, CDR2 SASEGT, per germline. Trimming took 8 bases from V and 10 from J, leaving 21 bases between them. The CDR3 DNA sequence: TGTGCCAGCTCCTATCGAGGACCCCCGGGGGAGCAGTTCTTC. Amino acids: CASSYRGPPGEQFF.